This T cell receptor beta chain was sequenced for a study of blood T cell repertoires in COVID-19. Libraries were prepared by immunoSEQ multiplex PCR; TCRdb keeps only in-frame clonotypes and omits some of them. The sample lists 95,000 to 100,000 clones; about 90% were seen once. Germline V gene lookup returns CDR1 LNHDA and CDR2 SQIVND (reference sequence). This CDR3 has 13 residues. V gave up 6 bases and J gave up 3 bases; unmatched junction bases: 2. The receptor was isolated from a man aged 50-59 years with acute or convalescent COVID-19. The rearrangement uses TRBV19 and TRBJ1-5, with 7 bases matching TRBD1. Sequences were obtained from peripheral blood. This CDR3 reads CASSDRVNQPQHF. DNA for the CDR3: TGTGCCAGTAGCGACAGGGTCAATCAGCCCCAGCATTTT.